The T cell receptor beta chain under discussion was sequenced for a study of T cell responses to AZD1222 COVID-19 vaccine. Findings and caveats of the study: Unmutated variant regions reportedly attract nearly half of all spike-specific TCRs.

Germline assignment: CDR1 MNHEY and CDR2 SMNVEV (reference sequence). The junction had 2 bases not matched to a gene; V was cut back by 2 bases and J by 2 bases. The CDR3 has 15 amino acids. The protocol was immunoSEQ multiplex PCR, while the TCRdb copy is restricted to in-frame clones and leaves out a portion. The repertoire holds about 140,000 clones, roughly 90% seen once, with more than 2.5% in the top ten. In the case of this clone: The antigen remains undetermined.

The receptor comes from an adult in good health. The sequencing used peripheral blood, collected on day 0 of AZD1222 vaccination. V and J are TRBV27 and TRBJ1-5; 8 positions agree with TRBD1. The CDR3 DNA reads as TGTGCCAGCAGTTTAACGGGACAGGGCAATCAGCCCCAGCATTTT. Its protein is CASSLTGQGNQPQHF.